Each of the 14 T cell receptor beta chains below was sequenced from the same sample in a study of graft-versus-host responses after intestinal transplantation. Clones were sequenced by immunoSEQ multiplex PCR, and TCRdb holds only the in-frame ones, with some missing. This table holds roughly 120,000 clones, about nine tenths found once. Antigen specificity for these receptors is unknown. The sample consisted of unstimulated CD4+ T cells sorted from spleen or lymph node cells, taken before intestinal transplant. These receptors were taken from a human donor who received an intestinal transplant.

V and J are TRBV19 and TRBJ2-7; 10 nucleotides align to TRBD1. This CDR3 has 15 residues. Germline lookup yields CDR1 LNHDA and CDR2 SQIVND (reference sequence). The junction had 2 bases not matched to a gene; V was cut back by 3 bases and J by 0 bases. In DNA form, the CDR3 reads TGTGCCAGTAGTATGGGACAGGGGAGCTCCTACGAGCAGTACTTC. This gives the protein CASSMGQGSSYEQYF.

In its sample, this clone was seen a few times. The chain uses TRBV5-6 and TRBJ2-7; 10 bases are shared with TRBD2. The germline V gene has CDR1 SGHDT and CDR2 YYEEEE. The CDR3 covers 15 residues. Germline trimming cut 3 bases from V and 7 bases from J; bases unmatched to any gene: 10. This chain's CDR3 is CASSSYGSGGREQYF. The DNA for the CDR3 is TGTGCCAGCAGCTCGTATGGTAGCGGGGGGAGAGAGCAGTACTTC.

The chain recombines TRBV5-4 with TRBJ1-3; tentatively, D is TRBD1 (6 bases). Germline V gene lookup returns CDR1 SGHNT and CDR2 YYREEE (reference sequence). Trimming took off 0 bases at V and 4 bases at J, with 17 bases between the two ends. The CDR3 is 17 amino acids. CDR3 region: CASSLDQGRPSGNTIYF. The CDR3 region has the DNA TGTGCCAGCAGCTTGGACCAGGGGCGCCCTTCCGGAAACACCATATATTTT.

The chain is built from TRBV2 and TRBJ2-3, with 10 positions matching TRBD1. Germline CDR1 reads SNHLY; CDR2 reads FYNNEI. There are 17 residues in the CDR3. Trimming cost V 0 bases and J 4 bases; bases outside gene matches: 7. This CDR3 reads CASSEAGGQGIADTQYF. The CDR3 DNA reads as TGTGCCAGCAGTGAAGCTGGGGGACAGGGGATCGCAGATACGCAGTATTTT.

The gene calls are TRBV18 and TRBJ1-5; D is unresolved. V lost 2 bases, J lost 6 bases, and 8 bases lay in between. CDR1 is KGHSH, CDR2 LQKENI, per germline. CDR3 length equals 13 residues. The CDR3 nucleotides are TGTGCCAGCTCACCAGGACTGTCTCAGCCCCAGCATTTT. Translated: CASSPGLSQPQHF.

The CDR3 nucleotides are TGTGCCAGCTCACCATCGGGCACCGGGGGAGATACGCAGTATTTT. It yields the protein CASSPSGTGGDTQYF. The chain links TRBV18 to TRBJ2-3, with D possibly matching TRBD2 (6 bases). The CDR3 has 15 residues. The V end lost 2 bases, the J end lost 5 bases, and 14 bases lay between the germline ends. The V gene's germline CDR1 is KGHSH and CDR2 LQKENI. Variable domain in full (rest from reference TRBV18 and TRBJ2-3): NAGVMQNPRHLVRRRGQEARLRCSPMKGHSHVYWYRQLPEEGLKFMVYLQKENIIDESGMPKERFSAEFPKEGPSILRIQQVVRGDSAAYFCASSPSGTGGDTQYFGPGTRLTVL.

The gene calls are TRBV2 and TRBJ2-5; 16 bases line up with TRBD2. The CDR3 is 17 residues long. V dropped 4 bases and J dropped 4; count of bases not matched to a gene: 6. Germline CDR1 reads SNHLY; CDR2 reads FYNNEI. The chain's CDR3 is CASSAGLAGGRGETQYF. The CDR3 DNA follows: TGTGCCAGCAGTGCGGGACTAGCGGGAGGGCGGGGAGAGACCCAGTACTTC.

In its sample, this clone was seen once. This chain joins TRBV6-1 and TRBJ2-5, with 12 bases identical to TRBD2. The germline gives CDR1 MNHNS, CDR2 SASEGT. There are 20 residues in the CDR3. V was clipped by 0 bases and J by 1 base; unmatched bases: 12. CDR3 bases: TGTGCCAGCAGTGAAGCTTTGAGATTGACTAGCGGGAGCTCCCAAGAGACCCAGTACTTC. Amino acids: CASSEALRLTSGSSQETQYF.

V is TRBV10-3 and J is TRBJ2-7, with a weak D call TRBD2 (7 bases). The CDR3 extends over 13 amino acids. Germline V gene data show CDR1 as ENHRY and CDR2 as SYGVKD. V lost 4 bases, J lost 3 bases, and 10 bases lay in between. For the CDR3, the DNA is TGTGCCATCAGTGGGGGGGGCGGCTACGAGCAGTACTTC. Its protein is CAISGGGGYEQYF.

This chain joins TRBV28 and TRBJ1-4; the D is unclear. Germline V gene data show CDR1 as MDHEN and CDR2 as SYDVKM. There are 14 residues in the CDR3. The V end lost 1 base, the J end lost 6 bases, and 9 bases lay between the germline ends. CDR3 region: CASSLLAVDEKLFF. CDR3 bases: TGTGCCAGCAGTTTATTGGCTGTGGATGAAAAACTGTTTTTT.

The gene calls are TRBV15 and TRBJ1-6; D possibly corresponds to TRBD1 (6 bases). The V end was cut by 3 bases, the J end by 4 bases, with 10 bases between. The CDR3 has 15 residues. Germline assignment: CDR1 LNHNV and CDR2 YYDKDF (reference sequence). CDR3 residues: CATSSTQGYNSPLHF. The CDR3 DNA follows: TGTGCCACCAGCAGCACCCAGGGGTATAATTCACCCCTCCACTTT.

This clone was seen once. The chain joins TRBV4-2 to TRBJ2-1; 11 positions match TRBD2. The CDR3 has 16 residues. V was clipped by 3 bases and J by 6 bases; unmatched bases: 7. CDR1 is LGHNA and CDR2 is YNFKEQ in the germline V gene. The CDR3, as DNA: TGTGCCAGCAGCCATGCACTAGCGGGAGTGGGCAATGAGCAGTTCTTC. Protein product: CASSHALAGVGNEQFF.

There are a few counts of this clone. This sequence joins TRBV4-1 and TRBJ1-5, with D possibly TRBD1 on 6 matching bases. CDR3 length equals 15 residues. Trimming cost V 6 bases and J 6 bases, with 18 bases left between them. CDR1 is MGHRA and CDR2 is YSYEKL in the germline V gene. In DNA form, the CDR3 reads TGCGCCAGCAGGAGAGATTTGACAGGCTCTCAGCCCCAGCATTTT. This codes for CASRRDLTGSQPQHF.

The chain is built from TRBV11-3 and TRBJ2-2; D might be TRBD1 (5 bases). The V end lost 5 bases, the J end lost 8 bases, and 18 bases lay between the germline ends. The CDR3 runs 15 residues. Germline V lookup: CDR1 SGHNT, CDR2 YENEEA. Written as DNA, the CDR3 is TGTGCCAGCAGCCCGCTGGGCAGGGTGGGGGGGGAGCTGTTTTTT. As protein: CASSPLGRVGGELFF.